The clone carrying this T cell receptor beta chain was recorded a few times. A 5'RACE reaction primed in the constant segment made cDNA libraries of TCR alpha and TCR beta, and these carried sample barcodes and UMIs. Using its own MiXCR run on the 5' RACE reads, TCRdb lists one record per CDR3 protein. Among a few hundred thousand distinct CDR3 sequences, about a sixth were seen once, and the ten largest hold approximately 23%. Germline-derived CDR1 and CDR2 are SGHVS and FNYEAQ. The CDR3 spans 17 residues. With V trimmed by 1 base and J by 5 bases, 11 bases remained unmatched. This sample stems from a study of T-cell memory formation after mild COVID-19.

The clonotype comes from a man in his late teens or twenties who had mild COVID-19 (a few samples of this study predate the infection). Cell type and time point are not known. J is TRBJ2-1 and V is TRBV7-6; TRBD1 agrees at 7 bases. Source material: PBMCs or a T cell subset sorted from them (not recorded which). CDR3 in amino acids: CASSLVNTGTADNEQFF. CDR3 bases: TGTGCCAGCAGCTTAGTGAATACCGGGACAGCCGACAATGAGCAGTTCTTC. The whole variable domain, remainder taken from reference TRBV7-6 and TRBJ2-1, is GAGVSQSPRYKVTKRGQDVALRCDPISGHVSLYWYRQALGQGPEFLTYFNYEAQQDKSGLPNDRFSAERPEGSISTLTIQRTEQRDSAMYRCASSLVNTGTADNEQFFGPGTRLTVL.